The clone carrying this TCR beta chain was detected ten times or more. Its antigen remains unknown. This sample was taken from a study of molecular identifiers for immune sequencing clone quantification. TCRdb re-analysed the PCR reads in MiXCR, keeping a single row per CDR3 protein. The table has more than 250,000 distinct CDR3 sequences, about 20% seen once. Points from the study as a whole: Spiked Jurkat TCR RNA originating from one cell could reportedly be identified amid around 970,000 naive cells. Highly expanded clones may be undercounted when identical TCR molecules share barcodes.

Sorted inputs of about 17,000 to 1,100,000 cells, with 10%, 30% or 50% RNA, yielded naive CD8 libraries. Sorting selected naive CD8 T cells with a CD8+CD4-CCR7+CD45RA+ phenotype. This clonotype was sampled from a human donor in good health. Some libraries in this study had Jurkat cell RNA spiked in. The sequenced sample was naive CD8+ T cells from blood, with Jurkat cell RNA spiked in. Stated subset: FACS-sorted CD8+CD4-CCR7+CD45RA+ naive T cells.

This chain's CDR3 is CASSWGGGDNEQFF. CDR3 nucleotide sequence: TGTGCCAGCAGTTGGGGCGGGGGGGACAATGAGCAGTTCTTC. The chain carries TRBV6-5 and TRBJ2-1; 9 positions match TRBD2. Unmatched junction bases numbered 3, after V lost 4 bases and J lost 5 bases. Germline CDR1 MNHEY, CDR2 SVGAGI. The CDR3 extends over 14 amino acids.